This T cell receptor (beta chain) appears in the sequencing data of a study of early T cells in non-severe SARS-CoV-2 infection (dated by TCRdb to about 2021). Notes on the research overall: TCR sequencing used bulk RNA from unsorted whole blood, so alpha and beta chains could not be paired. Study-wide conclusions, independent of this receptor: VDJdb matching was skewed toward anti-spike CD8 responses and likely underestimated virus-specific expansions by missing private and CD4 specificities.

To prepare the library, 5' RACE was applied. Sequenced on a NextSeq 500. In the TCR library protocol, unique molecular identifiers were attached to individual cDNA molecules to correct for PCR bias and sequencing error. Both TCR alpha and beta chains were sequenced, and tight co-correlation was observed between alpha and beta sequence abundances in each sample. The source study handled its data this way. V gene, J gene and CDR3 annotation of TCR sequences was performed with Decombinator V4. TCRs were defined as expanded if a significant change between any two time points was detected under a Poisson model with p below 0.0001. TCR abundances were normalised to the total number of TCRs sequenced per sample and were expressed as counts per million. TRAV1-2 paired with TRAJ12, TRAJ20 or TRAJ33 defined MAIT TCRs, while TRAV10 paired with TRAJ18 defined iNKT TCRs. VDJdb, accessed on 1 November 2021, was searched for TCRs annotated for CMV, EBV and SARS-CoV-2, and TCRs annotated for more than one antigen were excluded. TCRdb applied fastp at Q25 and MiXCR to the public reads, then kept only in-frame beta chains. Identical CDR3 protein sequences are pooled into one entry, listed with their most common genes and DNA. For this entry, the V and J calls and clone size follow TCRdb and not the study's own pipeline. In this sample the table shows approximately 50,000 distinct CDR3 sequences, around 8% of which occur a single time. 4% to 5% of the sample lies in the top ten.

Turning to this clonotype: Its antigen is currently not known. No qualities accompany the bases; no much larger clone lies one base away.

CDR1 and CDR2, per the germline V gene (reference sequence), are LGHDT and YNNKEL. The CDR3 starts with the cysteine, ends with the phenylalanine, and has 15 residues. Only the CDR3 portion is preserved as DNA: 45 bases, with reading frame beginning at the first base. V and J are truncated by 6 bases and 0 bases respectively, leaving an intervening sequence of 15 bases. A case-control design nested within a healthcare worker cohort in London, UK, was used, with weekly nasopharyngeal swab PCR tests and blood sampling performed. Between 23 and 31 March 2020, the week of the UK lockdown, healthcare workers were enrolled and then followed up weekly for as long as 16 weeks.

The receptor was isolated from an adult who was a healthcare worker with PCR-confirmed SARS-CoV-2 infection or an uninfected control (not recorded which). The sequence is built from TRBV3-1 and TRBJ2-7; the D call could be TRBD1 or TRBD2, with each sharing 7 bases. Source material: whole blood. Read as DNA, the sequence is TGTGCCAGCAGAAGGGGGCTAGCGGCCTCCTACGAGCAGTACTTC. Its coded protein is CASRRGLAASYEQYF.